One and the same sample provided the 29 T cell receptor beta chains below, sequenced in a study of PD-1 blockade in classical Hodgkin lymphoma. With no exception, relapse followed autologous stem cell transplantation in all patients, and brentuximab vedotin exposure varied. Only in-frame clones appear in the TCRdb table, and some are missing; sequencing was by immunoSEQ multiplex PCR. The data contain some 58,000 clones, about 88% of them singletons. The material sequenced was peripheral blood mononuclear cells (PBMCs), taken before the second cycle of nivolumab. The source is a human donor with classical Hodgkin lymphoma.

The rearrangement links TRBV6-5 to TRBJ1-2; 7 nucleotides line up with TRBD1. CDR3 length: 15 residues. Germline CDR1 is MNHEY and CDR2 is SVGAGI. V shed 0 bases and J 1 base; nucleotides not matched to a gene: 2. CDR3 sequence: CASSYSGGDNYGYTF. The CDR3, as DNA: TGTGCCAGCAGTTACTCAGGGGGCGATAACTATGGCTACACCTTC.

The chain combines TRBV7-2 with TRBJ1-3; 8 bases fit TRBD1. Germline assignment: CDR1 SGHTA and CDR2 FQGNSA. This CDR3 region has 17 residues. The ends lost 1 base at V and 4 bases at J; junction bases unmatched: 9. CDR3 protein: CASSLVVRQGIGNTIYF. The CDR3 nucleotides are TGTGCCAGCAGCTTAGTTGTTCGACAGGGGATCGGAAACACCATATATTTT.

The chain joins TRBV6-5 to TRBJ2-4; D unresolved. The germline V gene has CDR1 MNHEY and CDR2 SVGAGI. V was cut by 6 bases and J by 0 bases, with 12 bases left in between. The length of the CDR3 is 15 residues. The CDR3 loop is CASRGHSLAKNIQYF. The CDR3 region has the DNA TGTGCCAGCAGAGGGCACAGCCTAGCCAAAAACATTCAGTACTTC.

The chain's CDR3 is CASSLWGTGPASYEQYF. Here the CDR3 DNA reads TGCGCCAGCAGCTTGTGGGGGACAGGGCCGGCCTCCTACGAGCAGTACTTC. This chain links TRBV5-1 with TRBJ2-7, with 9 bases that match TRBD1. This CDR3 contains 17 residues. Germline V gene data show CDR1 as SGHRS and CDR2 as YFSETQ. The V segment lost 1 base and the J segment 0 bases; nucleotides outside the gene matches: 8.

This rearrangement joins TRBV19 to TRBJ2-1, with D uncertain. The CDR3 has 13 amino acids. V dropped 3 bases and J dropped 4 bases, with 7 bases sitting between them. Per germline, CDR1 LNHDA and CDR2 SQIVND (reference sequence). CDR3 DNA sequence: TGTGCCAGTAGTATGCCCCCGTACAATGAGCAGTTCTTC. Translation: CASSMPPYNEQFF.

The chain carries TRBV27 and TRBJ1-1, with TRBD1 as a possible D gene (6 bases). The ends were cut back, 8 bases at V and 3 bases at J, with 16 bases in the middle. Germline V gives CDR1 MNHEY, CDR2 SMNVEV (reference sequence). This CDR3 spans 14 amino acids. The CDR3: CASVKGGRYTEAFF. The CDR3 region has the DNA TGTGCCAGCGTTAAGGGGGGGCGATACACTGAAGCTTTCTTT.

This clone showed up just a few times. The V and J genes are TRBV18 and TRBJ1-6; the match to TRBD1 covers 9 bases. V shed 3 bases and J 10 bases; nucleotides not matched to a gene: 4. The CDR3 has 14 residues. The germline gives CDR1 KGHSH, CDR2 LQKENI. CDR3 sequence (DNA): TGTGCCAGCTCACCCGGGACAGGGAGGTCACCCCTCCACTTT. It is translated as CASSPGTGRSPLHF. Using reference TRBV18 and TRBJ1-6 for the parts outside the CDR3, the full variable domain is NAGVMQNPRHLVRRRGQEARLRCSPMKGHSHVYWYRQLPEEGLKFMVYLQKENIIDESGMPKERFSAEFPKEGPSILRIQQVVRGDSAAYFCASSPGTGRSPLHFGNGTRLTVT.

V is TRBV5-1 and J is TRBJ2-1; 8 bases map to TRBD1. V shed 5 bases and J 4 bases; nucleotides not matched to a gene: 5. The CDR3 extends over 14 amino acids. Germline V gene sequence: CDR1 SGHRS, CDR2 YFSETQ. The CDR3 protein is CASSGQGAYNEQFF. CDR3 coding DNA: TGCGCCAGCAGTGGGCAGGGGGCTTACAATGAGCAGTTCTTC.

This chain joins TRBV13 and TRBJ2-7; TRBD1 matches 10 bases. Germline CDR1 is PRHDT and CDR2 is FYEKMQ (reference sequence). The CDR3 has 15 residues. V was pared by 1 base and J by 4 bases, with 4 bases of the junction left unmatched. The DNA for the CDR3 is TGTGCCAGCAGCTTAGCGGGACAGGGGTTTTACGAGCAGTACTTC. This sequence encodes CASSLAGQGFYEQYF.

Only a few counts were recorded for this clone. This chain uses TRBV28 with TRBJ1-4; 7 bases fit TRBD1. Looked up from germline, CDR1 is MDHEN and CDR2 is SYDVKM. The V and J ends lost 8 bases and 7 bases, in that order; junction bases with no gene match: 13. The CDR3 runs 15 residues. In DNA form, the CDR3 reads TGTGCCAGCGGTATGACAACAGGGGAAGGTGAAAAACTGTTTTTT. Protein sequence: CASGMTTGEGEKLFF. The variable domain in full, completed from reference TRBV28 and TRBJ1-4, reads DVKVTQSSRYLVKRTGEKVFLECVQDMDHENMFWYRQDPGLGLRLIYFSYDVKMKEKGDIPEGYSVSREKKERFSLILESASTNQTSMYLCASGMTTGEGEKLFFGSGTQLSVL.

J is TRBJ1-4 and V is TRBV5-6, with 7 bases fitting TRBD1. With 6 bases clipped from V and 6 bases from J, the junction kept 11 bases outside the gene matches. The CDR3 totals 15 residues. From germline, CDR1 is SGHDT and CDR2 YYEEEE. The CDR3 is CASMRLGGVDEKLFF. For the CDR3, the DNA is TGTGCCAGCATGCGACTAGGGGGCGTAGATGAAAAACTGTTTTTT.

This chain links TRBV27 with TRBJ2-3; TRBD2 matches 10 bases. V shed 3 bases and J 6 bases; nucleotides not matched to a gene: 6. The CDR3 sequence is 15 residues long. Germline lookup yields CDR1 MNHEY and CDR2 SMNVEV (reference sequence). The CDR3 nucleotides are TGTGCCAGCAGTTTGCTTAGCGGGGGGCGGGATACGCAGTATTTT. This encodes CASSLLSGGRDTQYF.

V and J are TRBV6-5 and TRBJ1-1, with no clear D. The CDR3 runs 13 residues. The germline V gene has CDR1 MNHEY and CDR2 SVGAGI. V lost 7 bases and J lost 1, with 10 bases in between. CDR3 sequence reads: CASTKRRNTEAFF. The CDR3 DNA reads TGTGCCAGCACCAAGAGGAGGAACACTGAAGCTTTCTTT.

This chain links TRBV11-2 with TRBJ1-2; D uncertain. CDR1 and CDR2 (germline): SGHAT, FQNNGV. The CDR3 contains 15 residues. The ends were cut back, 0 bases at V and 5 bases at J, with 13 bases in the middle. The DNA for the CDR3 is TGTGCCAGCAGCTTAGAGGTGATGAGTCTTTATGGCTACACCTTC. This encodes CASSLEVMSLYGYTF.

About this clone: At one of its ends the junction is not consistent with the germline gene, which may arise from a read error. V is TRBV2 and J is TRBJ1-4, with D unclear. The germline gives CDR1 SNHLY, CDR2 FYNNEI. CDR3 length equals 14 residues. CDR3 residues: CASSEAGLNGKLFF. The CDR3 coding sequence is TGTGCCAGCAGTGAGGCGGGGTTGAATGGAAAACTGTTTTTT.

DNA for the CDR3: TGTGCCAGCAGTTTACCGCCAGGGCTTCGAGCTTTCTTT. It translates to CASSLPPGLRAFF. This chain joins TRBV28 and TRBJ1-1; possible D gene TRBD1, 5 bases. Germline V gives CDR1 MDHEN, CDR2 SYDVKM. The V gene lost 2 bases and the J gene lost 10 bases, with 14 bases spanning the gap. CDR3 length: 13 residues. Together with reference TRBV28 and TRBJ1-1, the CDR3 gives the full variable domain: DVKVTQSSRYLVKRTGEKVFLECVQDMDHENMFWYRQDPGLGLRLIYFSYDVKMKEKGDIPEGYSVSREKKERFSLILESASTNQTSMYLCASSLPPGLRAFFGQGTRLTVV.

This rearrangement joins TRBV5-1 to TRBJ2-7; D is perhaps TRBD1 (6 bases). V was trimmed by 0 bases and J by 0 bases, leaving 10 bases between them. The CDR3 is 15 residues long. Looked up from germline, CDR1 is SGHRS and CDR2 is YFSETQ. CDR3 coding DNA: TGCGCCAGCAGCTTGGACAGGGCAATCTCCTACGAGCAGTACTTC. Translation: CASSLDRAISYEQYF.

CDR3: CASSQGTGTNEKLFF. CDR3 DNA sequence: TGCGCCAGCAGCCAAGGGACAGGAACTAATGAAAAACTGTTTTTT. The chain employs TRBV5-1 and TRBJ1-4, with 8 bases aligning to TRBD1. Germline loops: CDR1 SGHRS, CDR2 YFSETQ. V shed 4 bases, J shed 1 base, and the junction held 3 bases outside the gene matches. The CDR3 runs to 15 residues.

CDR3 amino acids: CATSRGRVGEKLFF. In DNA form, the CDR3 reads TGTGCCACCAGCAGAGGGAGGGTAGGGGAAAAACTGTTTTTT. V gene TRBV15 combines with J gene TRBJ1-4; D gene unclear. The CDR3 covers 14 residues. Trimming cost V 1 base and J 8 bases, with 11 bases left between them. The germline CDR1 and CDR2 sequences are LNHNV and YYDKDF (reference sequence).

This chain uses TRBV10-3 with TRBJ2-7, with D possibly matching TRBD1 (6 bases). Trimming left V 10 bases short and J 5 bases short, with 15 bases between. This CDR3 spans 12 amino acids. From germline, CDR1 is ENHRY and CDR2 SYGVKD. The CDR3 sequence: CATRDILDEQYF. DNA for the CDR3: TGTGCCACCCGGGACATTCTAGACGAGCAGTACTTC.

This chain joins TRBV7-8 and TRBJ1-1, with 11 bases identical to TRBD1. The CDR3 extends over 13 amino acids. V dropped 4 bases and J dropped 8; count of bases not matched to a gene: 3. CDR1 and CDR2 (germline): SGHVS, FQNEAQ. As DNA, the CDR3 is TGTGCCAGCAGCTCGGACAGGGGGCGCGAAGCTTTCTTT. Translating gives CASSSDRGREAFF.

A few counts support this clone. One end of the junction is discordant with germline, which a read error may explain. The chain links TRBV2 to TRBJ1-6, with D unclear. Germline V gene sequence: CDR1 SNHLY, CDR2 FYNNEI. This CDR3 is built from 12 residues. CDR3 bases: TGTGCCAGCAGTGCACCTAATGCACCCCTCCACTTT. It translates to CASSAPNAPLHF.

The gene calls are TRBV29-1 and TRBJ1-2, with a possible D match to TRBD1 (6 bases). V lost 4 bases and J lost 2, with 11 bases in between. The CDR3 is 13 residues long. Germline V CDR1 and CDR2: SQVTM, ANQGSEA. This CDR3 reads CSVALGQNYGYTF. The DNA for the CDR3 is TGCAGCGTTGCTTTAGGACAGAACTATGGCTACACCTTC.

The V gene is TRBV5-1, the J gene TRBJ2-3, with 11 bases aligning to TRBD2. The germline CDR1 and CDR2 sequences are SGHRS and YFSETQ. The V gene end was trimmed by 0 bases and the J gene end by 8 bases; junction bases not matched to a gene: 2. The CDR3 runs to 14 residues. CDR3 residues: CASSLASGGLTQYF. The CDR3, as DNA: TGCGCCAGCAGCTTGGCTAGCGGGGGGCTTACGCAGTATTTT.

The genes are TRBV4-2 and TRBJ1-2; 7 bases agree with TRBD1. The germline V gene has CDR1 LGHNA and CDR2 YNFKEQ. The CDR3 has 15 residues. The V and J ends lost 0 bases and 7 bases, in that order; junction bases with no gene match: 8. CDR3 residues: CASSQDVTGWGGYTF. The DNA of the CDR3 is TGTGCCAGCAGCCAAGACGTGACAGGGTGGGGTGGCTACACCTTC.

The V gene is TRBV10-1, the J gene TRBJ2-3; D call uncertain. Germline assignment: CDR1 WNHNN and CDR2 SYGVQD (reference sequence). CDR3 length equals 13 residues. Trimming took 4 bases from V and 6 from J, leaving 11 bases between them. The CDR3 loop reads CASSVAAKDTQYF. The CDR3 coding sequence is TGCGCCAGCAGTGTGGCGGCCAAGGATACGCAGTATTTT.

The chain uses TRBV7-9 and TRBJ2-1; 8 bases match TRBD2. The CDR3 has 16 residues. Trimming removed 1 base from V and 7 bases from J; junction bases left unmatched: 9. Germline CDR1 SEHNR, CDR2 FQNEAQ (reference sequence). The CDR3 protein is CASSLESFRGGNEQFF. The CDR3 DNA is TGTGCCAGCAGCTTAGAATCCTTTCGCGGGGGGAATGAGCAGTTCTTC.

The V gene is TRBV7-8, the J gene TRBJ1-5, with 8 bases that match TRBD1. This CDR3 comprises 16 residues. V lost 3 bases, J lost 7 bases, and 11 bases stayed unmatched. Germline loops: CDR1 SGHVS, CDR2 FQNEAQ. The CDR3 here is CASSFRGDRGYQPQHF. The CDR3 DNA sequence: TGTGCCAGCAGCTTTAGGGGCGACAGGGGATACCAGCCCCAGCATTTT.

This chain links TRBV9 with TRBJ2-1, with 11 bases identical to TRBD2. The germline gives CDR1 SGDLS, CDR2 YYNGEE. After removal of 1 base from V and 9 bases from J, the junction contained 9 bases not matched to a gene. The CDR3 contains 16 residues. CDR3 coding DNA: TGTGCCAGCAGCGTAACGATTAGCGGGGGGGCTACTGAGCAGTTCTTC. As protein: CASSVTISGGATEQFF.